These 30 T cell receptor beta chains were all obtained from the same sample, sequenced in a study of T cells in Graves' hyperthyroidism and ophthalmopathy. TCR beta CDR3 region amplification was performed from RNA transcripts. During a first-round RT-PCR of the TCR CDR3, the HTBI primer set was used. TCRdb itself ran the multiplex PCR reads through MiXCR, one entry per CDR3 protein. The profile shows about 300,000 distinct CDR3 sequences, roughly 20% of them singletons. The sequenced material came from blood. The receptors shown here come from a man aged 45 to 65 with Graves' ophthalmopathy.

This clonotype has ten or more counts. Written as DNA, the CDR3 is TGTGCCAGCCAGGGACAGATTTTGGAGCAGTACTTC. Translated, it gives CASQGQILEQYF. V gene TRBV2 combines with J gene TRBJ2-7, with 7 bases lining up with TRBD1. The length of the CDR3 is 12 residues. Germline V gives CDR1 SNHLY, CDR2 FYNNEI. The ends lost 8 bases at V and 7 bases at J; junction bases unmatched: 8.

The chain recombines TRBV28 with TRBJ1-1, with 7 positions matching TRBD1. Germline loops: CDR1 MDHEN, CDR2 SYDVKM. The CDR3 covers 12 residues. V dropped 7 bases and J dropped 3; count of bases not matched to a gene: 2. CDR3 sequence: CASNRGYTEAFF. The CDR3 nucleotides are TGTGCCAGCAACAGGGGCTACACTGAAGCTTTCTTT.

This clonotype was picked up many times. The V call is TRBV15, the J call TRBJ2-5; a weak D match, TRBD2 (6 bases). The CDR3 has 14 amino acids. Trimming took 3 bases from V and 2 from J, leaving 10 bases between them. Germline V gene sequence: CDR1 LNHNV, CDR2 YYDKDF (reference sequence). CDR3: CATSSHGGQETQYF. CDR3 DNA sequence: TGTGCCACCAGCAGTCACGGGGGACAAGAGACCCAGTACTTC. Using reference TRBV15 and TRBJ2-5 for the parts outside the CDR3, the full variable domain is DAMVIQNPRYQVTQFGKPVTLSCSQTLNHNVMYWYQQKSSQAPKLLFHYYDKDFNNEADTPDNFQSRRPNTSFCFLDIRSPGLGDTAMYLCATSSHGGQETQYFGPGTRLLVL.

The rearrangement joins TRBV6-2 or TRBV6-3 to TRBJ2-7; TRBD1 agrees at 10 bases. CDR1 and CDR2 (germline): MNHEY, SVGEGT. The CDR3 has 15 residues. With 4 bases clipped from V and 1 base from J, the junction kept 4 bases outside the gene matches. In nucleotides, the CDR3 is TGTGCCAGCAGTTCCCGGGACAGGGGATCCTACGAGCAGTACTTC. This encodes CASSSRDRGSYEQYF.

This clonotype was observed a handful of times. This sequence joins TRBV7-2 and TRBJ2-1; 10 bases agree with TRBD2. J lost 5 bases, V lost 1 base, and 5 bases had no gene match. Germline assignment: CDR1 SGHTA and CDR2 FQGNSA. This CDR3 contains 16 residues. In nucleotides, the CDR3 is TGTGCCAGCAGCTTAGAGGTAGCGGGAGGTAACAATGAGCAGTTCTTC. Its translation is CASSLEVAGGNNEQFF. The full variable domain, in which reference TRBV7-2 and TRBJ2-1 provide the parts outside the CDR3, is GAGVSQSPSNKVTEKGKDVELRCDPISGHTALYWYRQSLGQGLEFLIYFQGNSAPDKSGLPSDRFSAERTGGSVSTLTIQRTQQEDSAVYLCASSLEVAGGNNEQFFGPGTRLTVL.

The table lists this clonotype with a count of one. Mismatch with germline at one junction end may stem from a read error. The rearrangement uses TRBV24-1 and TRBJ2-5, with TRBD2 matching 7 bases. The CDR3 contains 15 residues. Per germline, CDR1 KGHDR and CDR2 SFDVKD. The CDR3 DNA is TGTGCCACCAGTGATACGGGAGGTTCGAGCGGGACCCGGTACTTC. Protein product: CATSDTGGSSGTRYF.

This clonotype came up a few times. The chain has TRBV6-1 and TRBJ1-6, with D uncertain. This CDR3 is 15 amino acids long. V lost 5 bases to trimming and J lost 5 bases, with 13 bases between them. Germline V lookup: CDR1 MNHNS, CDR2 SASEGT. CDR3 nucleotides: TGTGCCAGCAGTTCGACCCAGAGGGATAATTCACCCCTCCACTTT. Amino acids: CASSSTQRDNSPLHF.

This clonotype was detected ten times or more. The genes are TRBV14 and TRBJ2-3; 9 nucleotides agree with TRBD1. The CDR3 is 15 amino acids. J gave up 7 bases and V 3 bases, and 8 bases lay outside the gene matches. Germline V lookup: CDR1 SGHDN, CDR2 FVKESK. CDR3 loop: CASSQKGTGRNTQYF. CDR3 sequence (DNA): TGTGCCAGCAGCCAGAAGGGGACAGGGAGAAATACGCAGTATTTT.

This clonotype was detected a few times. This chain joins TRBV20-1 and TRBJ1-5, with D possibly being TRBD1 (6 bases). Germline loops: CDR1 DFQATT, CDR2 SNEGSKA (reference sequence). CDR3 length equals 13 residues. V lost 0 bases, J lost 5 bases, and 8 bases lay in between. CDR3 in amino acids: CSARDGGDQPQHF. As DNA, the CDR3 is TGCAGTGCTAGAGATGGGGGCGATCAGCCCCAGCATTTT.

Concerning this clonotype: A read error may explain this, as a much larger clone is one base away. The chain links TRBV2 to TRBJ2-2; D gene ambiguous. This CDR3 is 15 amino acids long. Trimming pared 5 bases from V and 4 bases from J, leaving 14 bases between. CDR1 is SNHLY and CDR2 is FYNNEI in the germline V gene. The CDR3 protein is CASSTVDHGTGELFF. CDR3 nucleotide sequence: TGTGCCAGCAGTACGGTTGATCATGGCACCGGGGAGCTGTTTTTT.

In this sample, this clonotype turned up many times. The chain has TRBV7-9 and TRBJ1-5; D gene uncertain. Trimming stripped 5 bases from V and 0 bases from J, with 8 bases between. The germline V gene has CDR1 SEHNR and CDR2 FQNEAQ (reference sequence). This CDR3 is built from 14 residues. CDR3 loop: CASSDQDSNQPQHF. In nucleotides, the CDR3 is TGTGCCAGCAGCGACCAGGATAGCAATCAGCCCCAGCATTTT.

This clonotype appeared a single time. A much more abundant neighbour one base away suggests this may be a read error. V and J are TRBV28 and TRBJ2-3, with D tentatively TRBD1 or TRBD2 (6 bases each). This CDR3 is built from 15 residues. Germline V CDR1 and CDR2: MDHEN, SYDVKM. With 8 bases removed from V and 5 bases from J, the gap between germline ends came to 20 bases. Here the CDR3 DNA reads TGTGCCAGCGGTGGGACCGGGGGCAAGCAAGATACGCAGTATTTT. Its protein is CASGGTGGKQDTQYF.

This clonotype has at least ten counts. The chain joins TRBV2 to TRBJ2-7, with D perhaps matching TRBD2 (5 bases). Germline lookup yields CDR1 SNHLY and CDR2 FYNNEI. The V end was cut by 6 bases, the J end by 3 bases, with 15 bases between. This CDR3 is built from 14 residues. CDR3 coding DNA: TGTGCCAGCAGGCCCTCGGTGACTATCTACGAGCAGTACTTC. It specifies CASRPSVTIYEQYF.

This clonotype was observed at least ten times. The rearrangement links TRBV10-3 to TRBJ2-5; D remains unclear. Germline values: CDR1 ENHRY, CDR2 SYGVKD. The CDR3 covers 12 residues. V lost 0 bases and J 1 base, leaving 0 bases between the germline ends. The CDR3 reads CAISESQETQYF. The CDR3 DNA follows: TGTGCCATCAGTGAGTCCCAAGAGACCCAGTACTTC.

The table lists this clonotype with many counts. Here the CDR3 reads CASGGDSQYNEQFF. Written as DNA, the CDR3 is TGTGCCAGCGGTGGAGACTCCCAATACAATGAGCAGTTCTTC. The gene calls are TRBV7-9 and TRBJ2-1; D not certain. The V gene lost 8 bases and the J gene lost 4 bases, with 15 bases spanning the gap. The CDR3 contains 14 residues. Germline CDR1 SEHNR, CDR2 FQNEAQ (reference sequence).

The CDR3 here is CASSYFESEGQPQHF. The CDR3 nucleotides are TGTGCCAGCAGCTACTTTGAAAGTGAAGGTCAGCCCCAGCATTTT. The chain carries TRBV5-6 and TRBJ1-5; no firm D call. The CDR3 runs 15 residues. Germline CDR1 is SGHDT and CDR2 is YYEEEE. Trimming cost V 3 bases and J 6 bases, with 16 bases left between them.

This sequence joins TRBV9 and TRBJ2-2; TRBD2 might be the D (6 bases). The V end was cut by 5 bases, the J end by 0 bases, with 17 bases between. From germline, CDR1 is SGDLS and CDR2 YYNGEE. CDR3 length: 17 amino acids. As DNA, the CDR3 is TGTGCCAGCAGTAGGGACTCGCCCCATTCGAACACCGGGGAGCTGTTTTTT. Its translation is CASSRDSPHSNTGELFF. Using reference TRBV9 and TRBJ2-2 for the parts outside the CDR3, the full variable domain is DSGVTQTPKHLITATGQRVTLRCSPRSGDLSVYWYQQSLDQGLQFLIQYYNGEERAKGNILERFSAQQFPDLHSELNLSSLELGDSALYFCASSRDSPHSNTGELFFGEGSRLTVL.

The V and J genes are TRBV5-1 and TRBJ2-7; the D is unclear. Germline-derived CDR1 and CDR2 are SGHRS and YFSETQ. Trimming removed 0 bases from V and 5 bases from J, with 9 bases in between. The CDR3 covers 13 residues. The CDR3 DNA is TGCGCCAGCAGCTTGGATAGCCTCGACGAGCAGTACTTC. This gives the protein CASSLDSLDEQYF.

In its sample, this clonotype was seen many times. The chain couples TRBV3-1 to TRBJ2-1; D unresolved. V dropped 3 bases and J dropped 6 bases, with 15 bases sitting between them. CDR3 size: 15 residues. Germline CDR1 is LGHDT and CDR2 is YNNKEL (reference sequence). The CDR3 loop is CASSQVLGTGNEQFF. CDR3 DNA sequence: TGTGCCAGCAGCCAGGTGTTGGGAACGGGCAATGAGCAGTTCTTC.

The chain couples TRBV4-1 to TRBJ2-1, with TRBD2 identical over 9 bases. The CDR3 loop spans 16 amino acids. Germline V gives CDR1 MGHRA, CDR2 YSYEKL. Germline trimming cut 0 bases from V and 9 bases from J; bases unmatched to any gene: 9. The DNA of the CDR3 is TGCGCCAGCAGCCAAGATGTTAGCGGGAGTATAGCTGAGCAGTTCTTC. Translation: CASSQDVSGSIAEQFF.

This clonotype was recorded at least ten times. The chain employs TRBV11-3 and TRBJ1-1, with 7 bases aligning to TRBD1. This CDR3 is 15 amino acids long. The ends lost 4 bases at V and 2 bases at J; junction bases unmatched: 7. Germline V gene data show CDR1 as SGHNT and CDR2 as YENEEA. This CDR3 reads CASSSRTGPNTEAFF. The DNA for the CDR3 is TGTGCCAGCAGCTCGCGGACAGGACCCAACACTGAAGCTTTCTTT.

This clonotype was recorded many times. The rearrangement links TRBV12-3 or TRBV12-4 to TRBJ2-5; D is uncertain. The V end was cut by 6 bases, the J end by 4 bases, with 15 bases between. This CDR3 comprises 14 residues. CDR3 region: CASSRHGRAETQYF. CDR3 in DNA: TGTGCCAGCAGCCGCCACGGACGGGCAGAGACCCAGTACTTC.

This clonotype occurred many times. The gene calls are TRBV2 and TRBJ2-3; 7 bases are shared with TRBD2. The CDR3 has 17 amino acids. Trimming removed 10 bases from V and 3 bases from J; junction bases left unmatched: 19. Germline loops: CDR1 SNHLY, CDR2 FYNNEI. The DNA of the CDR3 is TGTGCCAACACTCCTCGAAAGACCGGGACTACAACAGATACGCAGTATTTT. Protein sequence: CANTPRKTGTTTDTQYF.

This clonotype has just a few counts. The CDR3 loop is CASSESIGRPYEQFF. CDR3 in DNA: TGTGCCAGCAGTGAATCTATCGGGAGGCCCTATGAGCAGTTCTTC. The rearrangement links TRBV6-1 to TRBJ2-1, with TRBD2 matching over 7 bases. The CDR3 extends over 15 amino acids. The V gene end was trimmed by 2 bases and the J gene end by 8 bases; junction bases not matched to a gene: 9. The germline CDR1 and CDR2 sequences are MNHNS and SASEGT.

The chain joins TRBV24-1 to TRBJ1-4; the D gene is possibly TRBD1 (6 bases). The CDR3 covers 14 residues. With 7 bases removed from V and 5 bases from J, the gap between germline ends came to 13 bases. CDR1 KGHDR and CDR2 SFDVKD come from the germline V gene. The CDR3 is CATSAGTKNEKLFF. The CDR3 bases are TGTGCCACCAGCGCCGGGACAAAGAATGAAAAACTGTTTTTT.

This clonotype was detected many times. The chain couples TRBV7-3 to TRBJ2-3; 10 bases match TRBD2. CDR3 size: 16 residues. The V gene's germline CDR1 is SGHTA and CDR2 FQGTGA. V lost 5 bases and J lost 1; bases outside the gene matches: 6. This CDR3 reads CASSPELAGRTDTQYF. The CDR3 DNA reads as TGTGCCAGCAGCCCTGAACTAGCGGGGCGCACAGATACGCAGTATTTT.

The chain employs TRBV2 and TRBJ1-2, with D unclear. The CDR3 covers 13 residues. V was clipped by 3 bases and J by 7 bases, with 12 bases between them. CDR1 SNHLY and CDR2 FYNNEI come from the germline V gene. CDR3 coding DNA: TGTGCCAGCAGTGATATGGCGCGCGCTGGCTACACCTTC. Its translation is CASSDMARAGYTF.

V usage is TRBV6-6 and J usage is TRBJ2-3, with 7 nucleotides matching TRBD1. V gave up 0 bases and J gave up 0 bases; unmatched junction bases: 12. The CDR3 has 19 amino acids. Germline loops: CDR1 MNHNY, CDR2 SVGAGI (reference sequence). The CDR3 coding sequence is TGTGCCAGCAGTTACTCCACTTACGAGGGGGCGTCTAGCACAGATACGCAGTATTTT. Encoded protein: CASSYSTYEGASSTDTQYF.

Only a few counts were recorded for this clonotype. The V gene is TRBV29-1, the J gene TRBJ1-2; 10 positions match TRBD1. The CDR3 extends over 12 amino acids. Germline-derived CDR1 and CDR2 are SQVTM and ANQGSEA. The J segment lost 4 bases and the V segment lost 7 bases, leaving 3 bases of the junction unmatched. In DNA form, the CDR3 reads TGCAGCGGTGGACAGGGGGGCTATGGCTACACCTTC. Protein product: CSGGQGGYGYTF.

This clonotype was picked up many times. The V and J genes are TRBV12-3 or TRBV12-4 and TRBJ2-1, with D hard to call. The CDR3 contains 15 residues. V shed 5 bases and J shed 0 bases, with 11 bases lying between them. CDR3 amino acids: CASSPQIPSYNEQFF. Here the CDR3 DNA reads TGTGCCAGCAGTCCCCAGATACCCTCCTACAATGAGCAGTTCTTC.